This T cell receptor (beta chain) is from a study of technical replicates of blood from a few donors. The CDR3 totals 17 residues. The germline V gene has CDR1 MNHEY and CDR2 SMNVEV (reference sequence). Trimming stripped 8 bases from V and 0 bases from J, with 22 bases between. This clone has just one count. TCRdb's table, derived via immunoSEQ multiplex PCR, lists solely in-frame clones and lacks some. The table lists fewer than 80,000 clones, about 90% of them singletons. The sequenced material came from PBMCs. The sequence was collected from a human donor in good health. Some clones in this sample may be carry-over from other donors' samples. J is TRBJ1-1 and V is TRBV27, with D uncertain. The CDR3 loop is CASPNGPGGGMNTEAFF. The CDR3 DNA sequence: TGTGCCAGCCCTAATGGGCCCGGAGGTGGAATGAACACTGAAGCTTTCTTT.